This T cell receptor (beta chain) was sequenced for a study of OX40 agonist ivuxolimab in advanced cancers. Across the whole study: The study gave patients intravenous ivuxolimab at 0.01 to 10 mg/kg every 2 weeks. Patients treated during dose escalation were battling hepatocellular carcinoma, melanoma, renal cell or head and neck cancer. Among those enrolled, mean age was roughly 55 years (range roughly 20 to 80) and about 81% were male. Regarding the study as a whole: The study found that CD8+ T cells averaged more expanded clones than CD4+.

Trimming at V came to 5 bases and at J to 2 bases, leaving 13 bases not matched to a gene. Germline V lookup: CDR1 LNHDA, CDR2 SQIVND (reference sequence). This CDR3 region has 17 residues. On this clone itself: The target antigen is unknown.

Method: immunoSEQ multiplex PCR; TCRdb's copy keeps in-frame clones and lacks some. The sample lists roughly 100,000 clones, about four fifths occurring once. Sequencing was performed on CD4+ or CD8+ T cells sorted from blood, taken in a trial of the OX40 agonist ivuxolimab. The TCR originated in an adult with an advanced solid tumor such as melanoma, head and neck, liver or kidney cancer. The chain combines TRBV19 with TRBJ2-3, with 7 bases aligning to TRBD2. The CDR3 nucleotides read TGTGCCAGTAGTCCTTCTAACTCGGGACTAACCACAGATACGCAGTATTTT. Protein product: CASSPSNSGLTTDTQYF.